The 15 T cell receptor beta chains presented below share a single source sample, sequenced in a study of neurological immune-mediated disorders. As for time point: longitudinal time-point 3. TCRdb reprocessed the 5' RACE reads with MiXCR, giving one entry per CDR3 protein. The sample yields more than 75,000 distinct CDR3 sequences, roughly 4.5% seen once. The sample taken for sequencing was PBMCs. The receptors were sampled from a woman aged 55-70 years with multiple sclerosis.

This clonotype has at least ten counts. The J gene is TRBJ2-5, the V gene TRBV11-2; 7 nucleotides line up with TRBD2. Losses at the gene ends were 3 bases for V and 0 bases for J; bases not matched to a gene: 4. The germline CDR1 and CDR2 sequences are SGHAT and FQNNGV. The CDR3 length is 15 residues. CDR3 sequence: CASSFTLAYQETQYF. CDR3 nucleotides: TGTGCCAGCAGCTTTACACTAGCGTACCAAGAGACCCAGTACTTC.

Ten or more counts support this clonotype. This chain links TRBV5-1 with TRBJ2-2, with a tentative D call TRBD2 (6 bases). This CDR3 is 15 amino acids long. Germline V gene sequence: CDR1 SGHRS, CDR2 YFSETQ. V lost 0 bases and J 6 bases, leaving 12 bases between the germline ends. The chain's CDR3 is CASSLAGGGPGELFF. The CDR3 bases are TGCGCCAGCAGCTTGGCAGGAGGAGGGCCCGGGGAGCTGTTTTTT.

The J gene is TRBJ1-1, the V gene TRBV28; D unclear. The CDR3 totals 13 residues. Germline-derived CDR1 and CDR2 are MDHEN and SYDVKM. With 3 bases removed from V and 4 bases from J, the gap between germline ends came to 9 bases. The DNA of the CDR3 is TGTGCCAGCAGTTTCTGGGAAGCCACTGAAGCTTTCTTT. Its translation is CASSFWEATEAFF.

The sample holds many counts of this clonotype. J is TRBJ2-2 and V is TRBV7-9; TRBD1 agrees at 7 bases. V lost 2 bases and J lost 0; bases outside the gene matches: 3. In germline, CDR1 is SEHNR, CDR2 FQNEAQ (reference sequence). The CDR3 length is 16 residues. The CDR3, as DNA: TGTGCCAGCAGCTTAACAGGGGAAGCGAACACCGGGGAGCTGTTTTTT. It yields the protein CASSLTGEANTGELFF.

This clonotype has a count of ten or more. The genes are TRBV20-1 and TRBJ1-2; 12 nucleotides line up with TRBD1. Germline V lookup: CDR1 DFQATT, CDR2 SNEGSKA (reference sequence). The V and J ends lost 5 bases and 7 bases, in that order; junction bases with no gene match: 8. The CDR3 runs 14 residues. The CDR3 coding sequence is TGCAGTGCTCCGGGACAGGGGGCGGGTTTTGGCTACACCTTC. As protein: CSAPGQGAGFGYTF.

This clonotype was observed many times. This chain links TRBV11-3 with TRBJ2-2, with D unclear. The CDR3 runs to 13 residues. Trimming cost V 0 bases and J 5 bases, with 4 bases left between them. Germline values: CDR1 SGHNT, CDR2 YENEEA. CDR3 nucleotides: TGTGCCAGCAGCTTAGATGCGACCGGGGAGCTGTTTTTT. Protein: CASSLDATGELFF.

In regard to this clonotype: This may arise from a read error, as a much more abundant clone is one base away. The genes are TRBV5-1 and TRBJ2-5; 7 bases are a match to TRBD2. This CDR3 spans 14 amino acids. Germline CDR1 is SGHRS and CDR2 is YFSETQ. The CDR3 sequence is CASSLHGEGETHYF. DNA of the CDR3: TGCGCCAGCAGCTTGCACGGGGAGGGAGAGACCCATTACTTC.

This clonotype was detected ten times or more. The chain has TRBV5-1 and TRBJ2-7; D perhaps matches TRBD1 (5 bases). The CDR3 spans 14 residues. Trimming removed 0 bases at V and 2 bases at J, with 9 bases between. From germline, CDR1 is SGHRS and CDR2 YFSETQ. The CDR3 region has the DNA TGCGCCAGCAGCTTGGCTGGGGCCCCCTACGAGCAGTACTTC. This encodes CASSLAGAPYEQYF.

In this sample, this clonotype turned up many times. DNA of the CDR3: TGTGCCAGCAGTTTAGGTAGGGTGGGCTTCGAGCAGTACTTC. Translating it yields CASSLGRVGFEQYF. The chain links TRBV27 to TRBJ2-7; D remains ambiguous. Between the trimmed V and J ends, which lost 2 bases and 6 bases, there was a span of 14 bases. Germline V CDR1 and CDR2: MNHEY, SMNVEV (reference sequence). CDR3 length equals 14 residues.

There are many counts of this clonotype. The genes are TRBV20-1 and TRBJ2-7; no clear D. Trimming stripped 1 base from V and 0 bases from J, with 13 bases between. Germline V gene sequence: CDR1 DFQATT, CDR2 SNEGSKA (reference sequence). The CDR3 runs to 15 residues. CDR3 bases: TGCAGTGCTAGAGGGGCTGGGCAGCCCTCCTACGAGCAGTACTTC. This encodes CSARGAGQPSYEQYF.

This clonotype was seen a handful of times. CDR3: CASSPTDREGGYTF. The CDR3 bases are TGTGCCAGCTCACCGACCGACAGGGAGGGTGGCTACACCTTC. The chain combines TRBV18 with TRBJ1-2, with 7 bases fitting TRBD1. There are 14 residues in the CDR3. The junction had 8 bases not matched to a gene; V was cut back by 3 bases and J by 7 bases. Germline V gene sequence: CDR1 KGHSH, CDR2 LQKENI.

Ten or more counts support this clonotype. This chain joins TRBV7-2 and TRBJ2-3; D not certain. There are 12 residues in the CDR3. The germline V gene has CDR1 SGHTA and CDR2 FQGNSA. V was pared by 7 bases and J by 0 bases, with 5 bases between. The CDR3 loop reads CASTTSTDTQYF. The CDR3 DNA reads TGTGCCAGCACAACTAGCACAGATACGCAGTATTTT.

This clonotype came up many times. CDR3 in DNA: TGTGCCAGCAGCCCGCGCATCGGGACACCCAGACGAGAAGCTTTCTTT. It specifies CASSPRIGTPRREAFF. The chain combines TRBV9 with TRBJ1-1; a weak D match, TRBD1 (6 bases). With 4 bases removed from V and 8 bases from J, the gap between germline ends came to 24 bases. This CDR3 has 16 amino acids. Per germline, CDR1 SGDLS and CDR2 YYNGEE.

There are many counts of this clonotype. The chain joins TRBV3-1 to TRBJ2-7, with TRBD2 matching over 9 bases. Germline V lookup: CDR1 LGHDT, CDR2 YNNKEL (reference sequence). V lost 0 bases to trimming and J lost 3 bases; unmatched junction nucleotides: 6. There are 16 residues in the CDR3. The CDR3 protein is CASSQDVTSGHYEQYF. In nucleotides, the CDR3 is TGTGCCAGCAGCCAAGATGTGACTAGCGGACACTACGAGCAGTACTTC.

This clonotype was observed at least ten times. J is TRBJ2-1 and V is TRBV28; possible D gene TRBD2, 6 bases. Germline V gene data show CDR1 as MDHEN and CDR2 as SYDVKM. The CDR3 spans 14 residues. Trimming removed 5 bases at V and 1 base at J, with 9 bases between. The DNA of the CDR3 is TGTGCCAGCAGTCTCGGGGGTTCCTACAATGAGCAGTTCTTC. Residues: CASSLGGSYNEQFF.